These 24 T cell receptor beta chains share one sample of origin, sequenced in a study of blood T cell repertoires in COVID-19. Sequencing used immunoSEQ multiplex PCR; TCRdb keeps in-frame clones, though not all of them. This table holds about 150,000 clones, around 89% found once. Sample: peripheral blood. Receptors originate from a woman aged 55-69 years with active COVID-19.

As to this clone: One end of the junction fails to match germline, which may point to a read error. This chain uses TRBV7-9 with TRBJ2-5; TRBD1 might be the D (6 bases). The CDR3 is made up of 13 amino acids. The germline V gene encodes CDR1 SEHNR and CDR2 FQNEAQ (reference sequence). CDR3 in amino acids: CASSGLQGSAIHF. CDR3 bases: TGTGCCAGCAGCGGTCTACAGGGCAGCGCCATACACTTC.

The V and J genes are TRBV27 and TRBJ2-7, with TRBD1 matching 9 bases. V lost 6 bases to trimming and J lost 1 base; unmatched junction nucleotides: 10. Germline CDR1 is MNHEY and CDR2 is SMNVEV (reference sequence). CDR3 length: 16 residues. This CDR3 is CASRRIQGAGSYEQYF. The CDR3 DNA reads TGTGCCAGCAGACGTATACAGGGGGCGGGATCCTACGAGCAGTACTTC.

The CDR3 is CASSSRERLVAAGELFF. As DNA, the CDR3 is TGTGCCAGCAGCTCCAGGGAACGTCTGGTTGCCGCCGGGGAGCTGTTTTTT. The genes are TRBV7-2 and TRBJ2-2; possibly TRBD1 for D (5 bases). V lost 4 bases and J 6 bases, leaving 21 bases between the germline ends. The CDR3 loop spans 17 amino acids. Germline values: CDR1 SGHTA, CDR2 FQGNSA.

V and J are TRBV5-4 and TRBJ1-2; 8 bases are a match to TRBD1. The CDR3 totals 14 residues. The V gene end was trimmed by 4 bases and the J gene end by 4 bases; junction bases not matched to a gene: 6. Looked up from germline, CDR1 is SGHNT and CDR2 is YYREEE (reference sequence). The CDR3 spells CASSQLGQGYGYTF. DNA of the CDR3: TGTGCCAGCAGCCAGCTCGGACAGGGCTATGGCTACACCTTC.

The chain employs TRBV24-1 and TRBJ2-1, with TRBD2 matching 7 bases. The J segment lost 9 bases and the V segment lost 7 bases, leaving 11 bases of the junction unmatched. There are 14 residues in the CDR3. Germline values: CDR1 KGHDR, CDR2 SFDVKD. CDR3 region: CATSPDGRRGEQFF. DNA of the CDR3: TGTGCCACCAGCCCTGACGGGAGGAGGGGTGAGCAGTTCTTC.

This rearrangement joins TRBV5-4 to TRBJ2-7, with D possibly TRBD2 on 6 matching bases. Germline CDR1 reads SGHNT; CDR2 reads YYREEE (reference sequence). CDR3 size: 14 residues. V lost 4 bases and J 7 bases, leaving 18 bases between the germline ends. CDR3 in DNA: TGTGCCAGCAGCCCCTATTCGGGAGAAAGGGAGCAGTACTTC. It yields the protein CASSPYSGEREQYF.

This chain links TRBV3-1 (or the pseudogene TRBV3-2) with TRBJ1-3; D uncertain. The CDR3 extends over 14 amino acids. The ends were cut back, 2 bases at V and 0 bases at J, with 5 bases in the middle. Germline assignment: CDR1 LGHDT and CDR2 YNNKEL (reference sequence). The CDR3 nucleotides are TGTGCCAGCAGCCAATCCTCCTCTGGAAACACCATATATTTT. Translation: CASSQSSSGNTIYF.

This clone was detected only once. The gene calls are TRBV27 and TRBJ1-5; D is ambiguous. The CDR3 runs 16 residues. Per the germline V gene, CDR1 is MNHEY and CDR2 is SMNVEV (reference sequence). V lost 3 bases and J 4 bases, leaving 16 bases between the germline ends. The CDR3 sequence is CASSLRRTDRNQPQHF. The CDR3 DNA is TGTGCCAGCAGTTTGAGGAGGACCGACCGGAATCAGCCCCAGCATTTT.

J is TRBJ2-7 and V is TRBV6-5; 11 bases map to TRBD2. The CDR3 runs to 15 residues. V lost 5 bases to trimming and J lost 3 bases; unmatched junction nucleotides: 6. Germline values: CDR1 MNHEY, CDR2 SVGAGI. CDR3 amino acids: CASSLSGRAHYEQYF. As DNA, the CDR3 is TGTGCCAGCAGTCTTAGCGGGAGGGCCCACTACGAGCAGTACTTC.

The gene calls are TRBV2 and TRBJ2-1; 8 nucleotides match TRBD2. This CDR3 has 18 amino acids. The V gene's germline CDR1 is SNHLY and CDR2 FYNNEI. J gave up 2 bases and V 3 bases, and 12 bases lay outside the gene matches. CDR3 loop: CASSEGRTAGDPYNEQFF. The CDR3 DNA is TGTGCCAGCAGTGAGGGGCGTACAGCGGGAGACCCCTACAATGAGCAGTTCTTC. The full variable domain, in which reference TRBV2 and TRBJ2-1 provide the parts outside the CDR3, is EPEVTQTPSHQVTQMGQEVILRCVPISNHLYFYWYRQILGQKVEFLVSFYNNEISEKSEIFDDQFSVERPDGSNFTLKIRSTKLEDSAMYFCASSEGRTAGDPYNEQFFGPGTRLTVL.

This clone was detected only a few times. This chain connects TRBV30 to TRBJ1-5; perhaps TRBD1 as D (5 bases). Germline V gene data show CDR1 as GTSNPN and CDR2 as SVGIG (reference sequence). The V gene lost 1 base and the J gene lost 2 bases, with 6 bases spanning the gap. This CDR3 has 13 amino acids. CDR3 residues: CAWSARGNQPQHF. The CDR3, as DNA: TGTGCCTGGAGTGCCAGGGGCAATCAGCCCCAGCATTTT.

This chain links TRBV28 with TRBJ1-6; 9 positions match TRBD1. The ends lost 7 bases at V and 7 bases at J; junction bases unmatched: 11. This CDR3 is 16 amino acids long. Germline CDR1 and CDR2: MDHEN and SYDVKM. CDR3 amino acids: CASNPSTGGRNSPLHF. CDR3 in DNA: TGTGCCAGCAATCCCAGTACAGGGGGCAGGAATTCACCCCTCCACTTT. The full variable domain, its missing parts supplied by reference TRBV28 and TRBJ1-6, is DVKVTQSSRYLVKRTGEKVFLECVQDMDHENMFWYRQDPGLGLRLIYFSYDVKMKEKGDIPEGYSVSREKKERFSLILESASTNQTSMYLCASNPSTGGRNSPLHFGNGTRLTVT.

This rearrangement joins TRBV10-3 to TRBJ2-2; TRBD2 matches at 11 bases. Trimming at V came to 1 base and at J to 5 bases, leaving 3 bases not matched to a gene. CDR1 is ENHRY, CDR2 SYGVKD, per germline. The CDR3 is 16 amino acids. The CDR3 DNA is TGTGCCATCAGTGAGTACGGGACTAGCGGAACCGGGGAGCTGTTTTTT. It is translated as CAISEYGTSGTGELFF.

This clone came up once. The chain couples TRBV6-1 to TRBJ2-7, with TRBD2 matching 14 bases. This CDR3 spans 16 amino acids. With 6 bases clipped from V and 5 bases from J, the junction kept 9 bases outside the gene matches. Germline lookup yields CDR1 MNHNS and CDR2 SASEGT. CDR3 sequence (DNA): TGTGCCAGCAGAGAATTCCCGGGACTAGCGGGAGACGAGCAGTACTTC. Translating gives CASREFPGLAGDEQYF.

The chain combines TRBV25-1 with TRBJ1-1; unclear D gene. The CDR3 runs 10 residues. Germline V gene lookup returns CDR1 MGHDK and CDR2 SYGVNS. CDR3 sequence reads: CATSGTEAFF. CDR3 sequence (DNA): TGTGCTACTAGCGGCACTGAAGCTTTCTTT.

The chain couples TRBV7-9 to TRBJ2-1; 9 nucleotides align to TRBD2. The CDR3 contains 16 residues. Unmatched junction bases numbered 9, after V lost 5 bases and J lost 4 bases. Germline V CDR1 and CDR2: SEHNR, FQNEAQ (reference sequence). The DNA for the CDR3 is TGTGCCAGCAGCCCGACGACTAGCGGTGTTTACAATGAGCAGTTCTTC. Its translation: CASSPTTSGVYNEQFF.

This chain uses TRBV12-3 or TRBV12-4 with TRBJ1-5; D is undetermined. V lost 6 bases and J 8 bases, leaving 14 bases between the germline ends. The CDR3 loop spans 13 amino acids. CDR3 DNA: TGTGCCAGCAGCCTGGGCCCTTCGAAGCCCCAGCATTTT. Translating gives CASSLGPSKPQHF.

The chain carries TRBV7-2 and TRBJ1-2; 8 bases agree with TRBD1. This CDR3 region has 16 residues. The germline V gene has CDR1 SGHTA and CDR2 FQGNSA. J lost 4 bases, V lost 3 bases, and 10 bases had no gene match. In DNA form, the CDR3 reads TGTGCCAGCAGCTTTGATACGAGACAGGGGAGCTATGGCTACACCTTC. Amino acid sequence: CASSFDTRQGSYGYTF.

The chain joins TRBV19 to TRBJ2-1; the match to TRBD1 covers 8 bases. The CDR3 covers 15 residues. Per the germline V gene, CDR1 is LNHDA and CDR2 is SQIVND (reference sequence). The trim removed 4 bases at V and 2 bases at J, leaving 4 bases unmatched. The CDR3: CASSSGQGPYNEQFF. In DNA, the CDR3 is TGTGCCAGTAGTAGTGGACAGGGCCCCTACAATGAGCAGTTCTTC.

The CDR3 loop reads CASSLGLAGGDNEQFF. CDR3 DNA: TGTGCCAGCAGTCTCGGACTAGCGGGAGGTGACAATGAGCAGTTCTTC. This chain connects TRBV27 to TRBJ2-1; the match to TRBD2 covers 14 bases. Per germline, CDR1 MNHEY and CDR2 SMNVEV (reference sequence). Losses at the gene ends were 5 bases for V and 5 bases for J; bases not matched to a gene: 5. The CDR3 runs 16 residues.

This chain links TRBV28 with TRBJ2-7; 8 bases align to TRBD2. CDR1 MDHEN and CDR2 SYDVKM come from the germline V gene. The CDR3 is 15 residues long. After removal of 4 bases from V and 0 bases from J, the junction contained 5 bases not matched to a gene. DNA of the CDR3: TGTGCCAGCAGTTACGCAGCGGGGGACTCCTACGAGCAGTACTTC. This codes for CASSYAAGDSYEQYF.

This clone was counted once. The chain has TRBV7-9 and TRBJ2-3, with 15 bases identical to TRBD2. Germline V gene lookup returns CDR1 SEHNR and CDR2 FQNEAQ (reference sequence). The CDR3 is 17 amino acids. After removal of 5 bases from V and 5 bases from J, the junction contained 8 bases not matched to a gene. The CDR3 here is CASSPGLAGGRVDTQYF. The CDR3 DNA is TGTGCCAGCAGCCCTGGACTAGCGGGAGGGCGTGTAGATACGCAGTATTTT.

This chain links TRBV29-1 with TRBJ1-5; 7 nucleotides match TRBD1. This CDR3 spans 13 amino acids. The germline CDR1 and CDR2 sequences are SQVTM and ANQGSEA. Losses at the gene ends were 4 bases for V and 5 bases for J; bases not matched to a gene: 5. CDR3 protein: CSVVGTADQPQHF. CDR3 bases: TGCAGCGTTGTGGGGACAGCAGATCAGCCCCAGCATTTT. The full variable domain, its missing parts supplied by reference TRBV29-1 and TRBJ1-5, is SAVISQKPSRDICQRGTSLTIQCQVDSQVTMMFWYRQQPGQSLTLIATANQGSEATYESGFVIDKFPISRPNLTFSTLTVSNMSPEDSSIYLCSVVGTADQPQHFGDGTRLSIL.

The CDR3 DNA is TGTGCCAGCAGCATCGATAGGGGCTCTGGAAACACCATATATTTT. It encodes CASSIDRGSGNTIYF. The chain uses TRBV7-9 and TRBJ1-3; possible D gene TRBD1, 5 bases. The V gene lost 5 bases and the J gene lost 0 bases, with 11 bases spanning the gap. The CDR3 length is 15 residues. CDR1 and CDR2 (germline): SEHNR, FQNEAQ (reference sequence). The entire variable domain, with the rest obtained from reference TRBV7-9 and TRBJ1-3, is as follows: DTGVSQNPRHKITKRGQNVTFRCDPISEHNRLYWYRQTLGQGPEFLTYFQNEAQLEKSRLLSDRFSAERPKGSFSTLEIQRTEQGDSAMYLCASSIDRGSGNTIYFGEGSWLTVV.